These 24 T cell receptor beta chains came from one sample sequenced in a study of cytomegalovirus exposure and HLA in healthy donors. The PCR contained 60 Vbeta and 13 Jbeta primers. Produced via immunoSEQ multiplex PCR; TCRdb's table is partial and in-frame only. There are under 50,000 clones in the sample, with 4% held by the top ten. The source material was PBMCs. These receptors all come from a male donor in good health and CMV-seronegative.

This chain links TRBV7-9 with TRBJ2-1; D is uncertain. Trimming pared 5 bases from V and 4 bases from J, leaving 6 bases between. The germline gives CDR1 SEHNR, CDR2 FQNEAQ (reference sequence). The CDR3 totals 12 residues. CDR3 bases: TGTGCCAGCAGCCTCGGGTACAATGAGCAGTTCTTC. Its protein product is CASSLGYNEQFF.

The chain is built from TRBV2 and TRBJ1-4; a possible D gene is TRBD1 (5 bases). The CDR3 runs to 14 residues. Germline-derived CDR1 and CDR2 are SNHLY and FYNNEI. Trimming left V 11 bases short and J 8 bases short, with 21 bases between. CDR3 protein: CASNAGLPTEKLFF. In DNA, the CDR3 is TGTGCCTCAAACGCGGGACTCCCGACAGAAAAACTGTTTTTT.

The V and J genes are TRBV4-1 and TRBJ1-5; no clear D gene. The CDR3 consists of 14 residues. In germline, CDR1 is MGHRA, CDR2 YSYEKL. V gave up 5 bases and J gave up 1 base, with 9 bases separating them. The CDR3 bases are TGCGCCAGCAGCTTCAGGATCAGCAATCAGCCCCAGCATTTT. As protein: CASSFRISNQPQHF.

In nucleotides, the CDR3 is TGTGCCAGTAGTGGGGGGGCCCTCTGGAGGGCTGAAGCTTTCTTT. Protein sequence: CASSGGALWRAEAFF. This chain uses TRBV19 with TRBJ1-1, with TRBD1 as a possible D gene (6 bases). CDR1 is LNHDA and CDR2 is SQIVND in the germline V gene (reference sequence). Trimming shortened V by 5 bases and J by 6 bases, and 19 bases separated the two germline ends. The CDR3 runs to 15 residues. Filled out from reference TRBV19 and TRBJ1-1, the complete variable domain reads DGGITQSPKYLFRKEGQNVTLSCEQNLNHDAMYWYRQDPGQGLRLIYYSQIVNDFQKGDIAEGYSVSREKKESFPLTVTSAQKNPTAFYLCASSGGALWRAEAFFGQGTRLTVV.

This chain uses TRBV7-3 with TRBJ2-1; a possible D gene is TRBD2 (5 bases). V lost 5 bases and J 7 bases, leaving 18 bases between the germline ends. Looked up from germline, CDR1 is SGHTA and CDR2 is FQGTGA. The CDR3 spans 15 residues. CDR3 in amino acids: CASSQTSARGNEQFF. DNA for the CDR3: TGTGCCAGCAGCCAGACGAGCGCCCGAGGGAATGAGCAGTTCTTC. The variable domain in full, with the rest retrieved from reference TRBV7-3 and TRBJ2-1, is GAGVSQTPSNKVTEKGKYVELRCDPISGHTALYWYRQSLGQGPEFLIYFQGTGAADDSGLPNDRFFAVRPEGSVSTLKIQRTERGDSAVYLCASSQTSARGNEQFFGPGTRLTVL.

The genes are TRBV2 and TRBJ2-3, with a tentative D call TRBD1 (6 bases). The V end was cut by 8 bases, the J end by 1 base, with 25 bases between. The V gene's germline CDR1 is SNHLY and CDR2 FYNNEI. The CDR3 totals 18 residues. The CDR3 reads CASLERVNAQGGTDTQYF. DNA of the CDR3: TGTGCCAGCCTCGAAAGAGTCAACGCACAGGGAGGCACAGATACGCAGTATTTT.

V usage is TRBV7-9 and J usage is TRBJ1-5, with D unresolved. The CDR3 length is 17 residues. CDR1 SEHNR and CDR2 FQNEAQ come from the germline V gene (reference sequence). V lost 3 bases, J lost 3 bases, and 18 bases lay in between. CDR3 sequence (DNA): TGTGCCAGCAGCTTTGAGGACGCGGGCGCGGCCAATCAGCCCCAGCATTTT. Protein: CASSFEDAGAANQPQHF.

The chain employs TRBV28 and TRBJ1-5, with 9 positions matching TRBD1. Looked up from germline, CDR1 is MDHEN and CDR2 is SYDVKM. The CDR3 runs 18 residues. J gave up 0 bases and V 2 bases, and 8 bases lay outside the gene matches. In DNA, the CDR3 is TGTGCCAGCAGTTTAGGTCTTGGGACAGGGTATAGCAATCAGCCCCAGCATTTT. Protein sequence: CASSLGLGTGYSNQPQHF.

The rearrangement uses TRBV29-1 and TRBJ2-5, with TRBD2 matching 13 bases. CDR1 and CDR2 (germline): SQVTM, ANQGSEA. V dropped 5 bases and J dropped 0; count of bases not matched to a gene: 9. The CDR3 spans 17 residues. CDR3 DNA sequence: TGCAGCGTTACCAGACTAGCGGGGGGCCCGTACCAAGAGACCCAGTACTTC. Its translation: CSVTRLAGGPYQETQYF.

The chain links TRBV29-1 to TRBJ1-2; a weak D match, TRBD1 (5 bases). The V and J ends lost 7 bases and 1 base respectively, with 22 bases between them. Per germline, CDR1 SQVTM and CDR2 ANQGSEA. The CDR3 has 16 amino acids. CDR3 coding DNA: TGCAGCGCAGCCCACCAGGGTACCTCCTATAACTATGGCTACACCTTC. It is translated as CSAAHQGTSYNYGYTF.

The genes are TRBV4-2 and TRBJ2-5, with 16 nucleotides matching TRBD2. Germline V gene lookup returns CDR1 LGHNA and CDR2 YNFKEQ. CDR3 length: 16 residues. V lost 4 bases and J lost 5; bases outside the gene matches: 4. CDR3 loop: CASSPGLAGGPETQYF. In DNA form, the CDR3 reads TGTGCCAGCAGCCCGGGACTAGCGGGGGGGCCTGAGACCCAGTACTTC.

V and J are TRBV7-2 and TRBJ1-6; tentative D call: TRBD1 (5 bases). The CDR3 is 16 residues long. Germline assignment: CDR1 SGHTA and CDR2 FQGNSA. V dropped 1 base and J dropped 0 bases, with 7 bases sitting between them. The DNA for the CDR3 is TGTGCCAGCAGCTTAGTTCAGGGCTCCTATAATTCACCCCTCCACTTT. Protein: CASSLVQGSYNSPLHF.

The chain has TRBV21-1 and TRBJ1-4; the table calls TRBD1, which could not be checked here. TRBV21-1 is a documented pseudogene. The CDR3 extends over 18 amino acids. CDR3 region: CASSQKGTPPCGNEKLFF. The CDR3, as DNA: TGTGCCAGCAGCCAAAAGGGGACACCCCCATGCGGTAATGAAAAACTGTTTTTT.

This chain links TRBV5-4 with TRBJ2-7; 8 bases line up with TRBD2. CDR1 is SGHNT and CDR2 is YYREEE in the germline V gene (reference sequence). The CDR3 has 17 residues. The junction had 15 bases not matched to a gene; V was cut back by 0 bases and J by 7 bases. The CDR3 DNA reads as TGTGCCAGCAGCTTGGGGTATGCGGGGGGCGGTCGCCGGGAGCAGTACTTC. Its protein product is CASSLGYAGGGRREQYF.

V and J are TRBV10-2 and TRBJ1-5; TRBD1 might be the D (5 bases). Trimming took 2 bases from V and 1 from J, leaving 9 bases between them. The CDR3 spans 15 residues. The germline CDR1 and CDR2 sequences are WSHSY and SAAADI. CDR3 nucleotide sequence: TGCGCCAGCAGTGAGAGGGACTTAAGCAATCAGCCCCAGCATTTT. Translation gives CASSERDLSNQPQHF.

The V call is TRBV18, the J call TRBJ2-3; 7 bases match TRBD1. Germline CDR1 and CDR2: KGHSH and LQKENI. With V trimmed by 3 bases and J by 1 base, 7 bases remained unmatched. The CDR3 has 16 amino acids. CDR3 coding DNA: TGTGCCAGCTCACCGCTGGACAGGTCTGGCACAGATACGCAGTATTTT. Translating it yields CASSPLDRSGTDTQYF.

The chain joins TRBV11-2 to TRBJ2-2, with TRBD1 identical over 10 bases. Per germline, CDR1 SGHAT and CDR2 FQNNGV. The CDR3 is made up of 17 amino acids. V shed 2 bases, J shed 6 bases, and the junction held 9 bases outside the gene matches. CDR3 sequence reads: CASSLRPGTGAPGELFF. The CDR3 coding sequence is TGTGCCAGCAGCTTACGACCCGGGACAGGGGCCCCCGGGGAGCTGTTTTTT.

The chain couples TRBV5-4 to TRBJ2-3; TRBD2 aligns across 10 bases. The CDR3 is 14 amino acids. V gave up 3 bases and J gave up 4 bases; unmatched junction bases: 2. Germline loops: CDR1 SGHNT, CDR2 YYREEE (reference sequence). The CDR3 sequence: CASSSSGGADTQYF. CDR3 DNA: TGTGCCAGCAGCTCTAGCGGGGGCGCAGATACGCAGTATTTT.

The chain links TRBV2 to TRBJ2-3; 12 nucleotides match TRBD2. The V gene's germline CDR1 is SNHLY and CDR2 FYNNEI. The junction had 0 bases not matched to a gene; V was cut back by 8 bases and J by 0 bases. This CDR3 is 14 amino acids long. CDR3 in amino acids: CASGLAGSTDTQYF. CDR3 sequence (DNA): TGTGCCAGCGGACTAGCGGGGAGCACAGATACGCAGTATTTT.

V and J are TRBV28 and TRBJ2-7; TRBD1 matches at 7 bases. J was trimmed by 2 bases and V by 10 bases; bases with no gene match: 8. The CDR3 is 13 residues long. In germline, CDR1 is MDHEN, CDR2 SYDVKM. The CDR3, as DNA: TGTGCCACCACGGGACAGCCACCCTACGAGCAGTACTTC. The encoded protein is CATTGQPPYEQYF.

The chain joins TRBV19 to TRBJ1-5; TRBD1 agrees at 8 bases. From germline, CDR1 is LNHDA and CDR2 SQIVND (reference sequence). The CDR3 runs to 16 residues. V dropped 3 bases and J dropped 2; count of bases not matched to a gene: 6. The CDR3 here is CASSIGQGDGNQPQHF. The CDR3 nucleotides read TGTGCCAGTAGTATCGGACAGGGCGATGGCAATCAGCCCCAGCATTTT.

The rearrangement joins TRBV11-2 to TRBJ2-1, with 8 bases that match TRBD1. The CDR3 runs 15 residues. V gave up 7 bases and J gave up 10 bases; unmatched junction bases: 15. Germline values: CDR1 SGHAT, CDR2 FQNNGV. The CDR3: CASTQRPGTGGEQFF. The CDR3 coding sequence is TGTGCCAGCACCCAGCGGCCGGGGACAGGTGGGGAGCAGTTCTTC.

The chain joins TRBV9 to TRBJ1-2; 9 bases match TRBD1. Unmatched junction bases numbered 2, after V lost 2 bases and J lost 6 bases. In germline, CDR1 is SGDLS, CDR2 YYNGEE. This CDR3 has 13 amino acids. The CDR3 DNA reads as TGTGCCAGCAGCGTGGGACAGGGTAATGGCTACACCTTC. Residues: CASSVGQGNGYTF.

The chain carries TRBV19 and TRBJ1-1, with D tentatively TRBD1 (5 bases). Germline CDR1 and CDR2: LNHDA and SQIVND (reference sequence). The V gene lost 5 bases and the J gene lost 6 bases, with 16 bases spanning the gap. This CDR3 is 14 amino acids long. The CDR3 bases are TGTGCCAGTAGTCCCTTACAGGAGATCGCTGAAGCTTTCTTT. Translated, it gives CASSPLQEIAEAFF.